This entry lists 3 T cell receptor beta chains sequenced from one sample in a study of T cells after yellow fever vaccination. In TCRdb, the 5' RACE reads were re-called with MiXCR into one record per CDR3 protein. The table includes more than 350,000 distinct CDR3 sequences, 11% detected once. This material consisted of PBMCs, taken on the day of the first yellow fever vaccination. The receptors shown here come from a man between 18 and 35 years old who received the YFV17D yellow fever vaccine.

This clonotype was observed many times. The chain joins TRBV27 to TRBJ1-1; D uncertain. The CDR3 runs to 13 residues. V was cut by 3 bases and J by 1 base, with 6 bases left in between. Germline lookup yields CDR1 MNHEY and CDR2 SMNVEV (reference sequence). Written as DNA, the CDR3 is TGTGCCAGCAGTTTCAACCCGAACACTGAAGCTTTCTTT. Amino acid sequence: CASSFNPNTEAFF.

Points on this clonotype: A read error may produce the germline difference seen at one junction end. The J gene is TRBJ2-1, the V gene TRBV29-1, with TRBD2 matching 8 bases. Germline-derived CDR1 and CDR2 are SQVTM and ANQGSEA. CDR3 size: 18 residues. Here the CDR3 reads CSCFGGAKTRGVYNEPFF. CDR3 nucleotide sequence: TGCAGCTGCTTCGGGGGGGCGAAGACTCGGGGGGTCTACAATGAGCCGTTCTTC.

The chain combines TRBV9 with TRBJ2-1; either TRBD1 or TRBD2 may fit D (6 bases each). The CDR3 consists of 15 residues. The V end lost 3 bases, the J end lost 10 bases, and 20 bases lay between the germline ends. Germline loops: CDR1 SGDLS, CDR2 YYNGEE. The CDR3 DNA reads TGTGCCAGCAGCGCGGAAGGAGGGGGATTTGAGGAGCAGTTCTTC. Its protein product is CASSAEGGGFEEQFF.